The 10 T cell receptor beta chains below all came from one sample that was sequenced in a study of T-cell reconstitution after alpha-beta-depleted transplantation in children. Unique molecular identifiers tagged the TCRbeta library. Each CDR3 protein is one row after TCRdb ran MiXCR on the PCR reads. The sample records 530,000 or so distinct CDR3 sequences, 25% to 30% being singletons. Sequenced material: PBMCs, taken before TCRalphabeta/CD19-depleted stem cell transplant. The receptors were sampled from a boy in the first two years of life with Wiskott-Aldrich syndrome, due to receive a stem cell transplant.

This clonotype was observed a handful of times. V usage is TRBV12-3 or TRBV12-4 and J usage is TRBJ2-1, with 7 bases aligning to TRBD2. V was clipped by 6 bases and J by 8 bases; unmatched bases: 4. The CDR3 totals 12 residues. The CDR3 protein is CASRTSLDEQFF. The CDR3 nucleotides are TGTGCCAGCAGGACTAGCTTGGATGAGCAGTTCTTC.

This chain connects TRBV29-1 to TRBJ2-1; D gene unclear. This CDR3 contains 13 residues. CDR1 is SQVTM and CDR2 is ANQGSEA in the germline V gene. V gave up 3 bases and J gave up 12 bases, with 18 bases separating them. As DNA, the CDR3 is TGCAGCGTTGATAACGGCCGGACGGGTTGGCAGTTCTTC. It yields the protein CSVDNGRTGWQFF.

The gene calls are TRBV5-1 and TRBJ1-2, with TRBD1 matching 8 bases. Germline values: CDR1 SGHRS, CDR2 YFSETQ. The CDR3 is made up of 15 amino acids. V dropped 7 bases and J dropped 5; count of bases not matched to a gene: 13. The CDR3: CASAQGNYRGYGYTF. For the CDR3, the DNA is TGCGCCAGCGCTCAGGGCAACTACAGGGGGTATGGCTACACCTTC.

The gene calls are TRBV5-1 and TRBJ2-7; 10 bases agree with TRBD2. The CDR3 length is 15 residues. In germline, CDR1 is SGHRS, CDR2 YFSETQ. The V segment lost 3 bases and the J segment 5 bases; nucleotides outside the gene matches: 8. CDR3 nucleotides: TGCGCCAGCAGCTATTCTAGCGGGAGTCTCAACGAGCAGTACTTC. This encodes CASSYSSGSLNEQYF.

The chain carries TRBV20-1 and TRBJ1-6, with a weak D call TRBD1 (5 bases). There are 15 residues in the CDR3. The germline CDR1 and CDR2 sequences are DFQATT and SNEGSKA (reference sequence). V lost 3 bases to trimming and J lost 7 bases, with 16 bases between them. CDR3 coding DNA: TGCAGTGCTAGTCCCCGACAGTCCCAAAATTCACCCCTCCACTTT. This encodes CSASPRQSQNSPLHF.

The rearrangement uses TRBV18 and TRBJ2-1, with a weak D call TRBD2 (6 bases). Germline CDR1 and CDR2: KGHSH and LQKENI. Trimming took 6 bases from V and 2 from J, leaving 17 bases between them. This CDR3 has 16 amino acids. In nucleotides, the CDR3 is TGTGCCAGCTCCCCAACCTCTAGCGTTCCCTACAATGAGCAGTTCTTC. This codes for CASSPTSSVPYNEQFF.

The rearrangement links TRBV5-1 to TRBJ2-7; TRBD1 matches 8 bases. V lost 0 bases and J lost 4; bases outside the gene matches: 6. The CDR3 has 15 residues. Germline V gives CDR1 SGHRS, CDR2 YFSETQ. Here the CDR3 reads CASSLAETGVYEQYF. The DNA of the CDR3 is TGCGCCAGCAGCTTGGCGGAGACAGGGGTGTACGAGCAGTACTTC.

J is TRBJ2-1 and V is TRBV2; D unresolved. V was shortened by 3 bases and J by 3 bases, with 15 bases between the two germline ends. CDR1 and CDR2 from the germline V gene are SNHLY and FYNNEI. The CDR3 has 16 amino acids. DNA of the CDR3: TGTGCCAGCAGTGATAGTGGCGGAAATTTCTACAATGAGCAGTTCTTC. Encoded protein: CASSDSGGNFYNEQFF.

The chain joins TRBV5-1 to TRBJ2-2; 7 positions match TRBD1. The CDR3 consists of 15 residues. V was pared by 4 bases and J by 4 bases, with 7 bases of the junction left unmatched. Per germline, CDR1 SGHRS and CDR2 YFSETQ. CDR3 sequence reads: CASSLTGFGTGELFF. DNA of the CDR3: TGCGCCAGCAGCCTGACAGGGTTCGGCACCGGGGAGCTGTTTTTT.

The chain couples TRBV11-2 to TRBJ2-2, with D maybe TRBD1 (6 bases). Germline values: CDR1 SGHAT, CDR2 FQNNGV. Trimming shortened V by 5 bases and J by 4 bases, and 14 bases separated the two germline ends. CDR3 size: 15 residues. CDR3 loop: CASSPNRAGTGELFF. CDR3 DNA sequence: TGTGCCAGCAGCCCAAACAGGGCGGGCACCGGGGAGCTGTTTTTT.